Each of the 26 T cell receptor beta chains below was sequenced from the same sample in a study of graft-versus-host responses after intestinal transplantation. Using immunoSEQ multiplex PCR, the repertoire was profiled, and TCRdb retains in-frame clones only, with some absent. Found here are about 85,000 clones, roughly 80% of them singletons; the top ten hold roughly 0.83%. Their antigens remain unidentified. The input for sequencing was unstimulated CD4+ T cells sorted from spleen or lymph node cells, taken before intestinal transplant. The source is a human donor who received an intestinal transplant.

The chain uses TRBV2 and TRBJ1-4; D gene uncertain. The length of the CDR3 is 14 residues. Trimming removed 7 bases from V and 8 bases from J, with 17 bases in between. Germline CDR1 reads SNHLY; CDR2 reads FYNNEI. CDR3 DNA sequence: TGTGCCAGCACCTGGCAGGTGGGAGGGGAAAAACTGTTTTTT. As protein: CASTWQVGGEKLFF.

A few counts support this clone. The rearrangement joins TRBV2 to TRBJ1-6; 9 bases are a match to TRBD1. V lost 6 bases to trimming and J lost 11 bases; unmatched junction nucleotides: 14. The germline V gene encodes CDR1 SNHLY and CDR2 FYNNEI. This CDR3 has 16 residues. The CDR3 is CASSLTGTGLGTPLHF. DNA for the CDR3: TGTGCCAGCAGCCTCACCGGGACAGGGCTTGGGACACCCCTCCACTTT.

The V and J genes are TRBV10-3 and TRBJ1-2, with D unclear. The CDR3 extends over 13 amino acids. Germline CDR1 is ENHRY and CDR2 is SYGVKD. V was shortened by 6 bases and J by 9 bases, with 17 bases between the two germline ends. The CDR3 spells CAIRGYEEDSYTF. The CDR3, as DNA: TGTGCCATCAGGGGTTATGAGGAGGATAGCTACACCTTC.

The chain combines TRBV2 with TRBJ2-7, with 8 bases that match TRBD2. Unmatched junction bases numbered 7, after V lost 5 bases and J lost 4 bases. Germline V CDR1 and CDR2: SNHLY, FYNNEI. The CDR3 is 14 residues long. This chain's CDR3 is CASSPREGGYEQYF. CDR3 bases: TGTGCCAGCAGTCCACGGGAGGGTGGGTACGAGCAGTACTTC.

V and J are TRBV5-4 and TRBJ1-6; D is perhaps TRBD1 (6 bases). Germline CDR1 is SGHNT and CDR2 is YYREEE (reference sequence). V gave up 4 bases and J gave up 10 bases, with 9 bases separating them. The CDR3 runs to 12 residues. CDR3 residues: CASSRQESPLHF. The DNA for the CDR3 is TGTGCCAGCAGCAGACAGGAATCACCCCTCCACTTT.

The rearrangement links TRBV2 to TRBJ1-5; a possible D gene is TRBD1 (6 bases). The germline V and J ends were trimmed by 7 bases and 0 bases, with 10 bases remaining between them. CDR1 is SNHLY and CDR2 is FYNNEI in the germline V gene. CDR3 length: 14 amino acids. The CDR3 DNA reads TGTGCCAGCAACGGACAGTATAGCAATCAGCCCCAGCATTTT. Amino acid sequence: CASNGQYSNQPQHF.

CDR3 nucleotides: TGTGCCAGCAGTGGTTTAGCGGCTTCGACCGGGGAGCTGTTTTTT. It encodes CASSGLAASTGELFF. The chain carries TRBV6-1 and TRBJ2-2; possibly TRBD2 for D (6 bases). The CDR3 contains 15 residues. Germline V CDR1 and CDR2: MNHNS, SASEGT. Trimming left V 4 bases short and J 5 bases short, with 14 bases between.

The V call is TRBV9, the J call TRBJ2-3; TRBD2 agrees at 7 bases. The germline CDR1 and CDR2 sequences are SGDLS and YYNGEE. The CDR3 runs 15 residues. Trimming took 2 bases from V and 3 from J; bases not matched to a gene: 6. The chain's CDR3 is CASSVSGRGTDTQYF. Written as DNA, the CDR3 is TGTGCCAGCAGCGTTAGCGGGCGGGGTACAGATACGCAGTATTTT.

The V gene is TRBV10-3, the J gene TRBJ2-3; tentatively, D is TRBD1 (5 bases). The V end was cut by 3 bases, the J end by 5 bases, with 12 bases between. This CDR3 has 14 amino acids. The germline V gene encodes CDR1 ENHRY and CDR2 SYGVKD. CDR3 nucleotide sequence: TGTGCCATCAGTGAATCAGGGCAGGGAGATACGCAGTATTTT. It is translated as CAISESGQGDTQYF.

The chain combines TRBV6-1 with TRBJ2-7, with D tentatively TRBD2 (6 bases). The germline V and J ends were trimmed by 2 bases and 3 bases, with 14 bases remaining between them. Germline V CDR1 and CDR2: MNHNS, SASEGT. This CDR3 contains 15 residues. CDR3 residues: CASSERPGVNYEQYF. The CDR3 DNA sequence: TGTGCCAGCAGTGAAAGGCCGGGGGTTAACTACGAGCAGTACTTC.

The genes are TRBV2 and TRBJ1-6; D not certain. The CDR3 runs to 15 residues. CDR1 is SNHLY and CDR2 is FYNNEI in the germline V gene. V lost 4 bases and J lost 7, with 14 bases in between. The DNA of the CDR3 is TGTGCCAGCAGTGCGGTGGGCAGAACGAATTCACCCCTCCACTTT. Translated, it gives CASSAVGRTNSPLHF.

The rearrangement links TRBV6-5 to TRBJ2-5, with D possibly being TRBD1 (6 bases). The V gene's germline CDR1 is MNHEY and CDR2 SVGAGI. The CDR3 consists of 14 residues. The V end lost 7 bases, the J end lost 1 base, and 13 bases lay between the germline ends. In nucleotides, the CDR3 is TGTGCCAGCAACCCACTAGGGGGCCAAGAGACCCAGTACTTC. Translated, it gives CASNPLGGQETQYF.

There are a few counts of this clone. The rearrangement links TRBV10-3 to TRBJ1-2, with TRBD1 matching over 10 bases. J lost 1 base, V lost 6 bases, and 8 bases had no gene match. Germline CDR1 ENHRY, CDR2 SYGVKD. The CDR3 covers 16 residues. The CDR3 DNA follows: TGTGCCATCAGCCCCTTTGGGACAGGGGTTAACTATGGCTACACCTTC. As protein: CAISPFGTGVNYGYTF.

The chain is built from TRBV6-5 and TRBJ2-4, with 7 bases fitting TRBD1. V trimming: 8 bases; J trimming: 1 base; junction bases outside the gene matches: 8. The CDR3 is 15 amino acids. CDR1 MNHEY and CDR2 SVGAGI come from the germline V gene. DNA for the CDR3: TGTGCCAGCCCTAAGGACAGGCGGGCCAAAAACATTCAGTACTTC. Amino acid sequence: CASPKDRRAKNIQYF.

This chain connects TRBV29-1 to TRBJ2-5; the D gene is possibly TRBD1 (6 bases). Per the germline V gene, CDR1 is SQVTM and CDR2 is ANQGSEA. The CDR3 spans 12 residues. V dropped 8 bases and J dropped 3 bases, with 13 bases sitting between them. The CDR3 DNA sequence: TGCAGCACCCTCGCAGGGGAAGAGACCCAGTACTTC. The encoded protein is CSTLAGEETQYF.

The chain is built from TRBV6-5 and TRBJ2-7, with 9 bases matching TRBD1. CDR3 length equals 14 residues. With 6 bases clipped from V and 7 bases from J, the junction kept 10 bases outside the gene matches. Germline CDR1 is MNHEY and CDR2 is SVGAGI. The CDR3: CASSPGQGMDEQYF. The DNA for the CDR3 is TGTGCCAGCAGCCCGGGACAGGGAATGGATGAGCAGTACTTC.

The chain has TRBV5-1 and TRBJ1-2; possible D gene TRBD1, 6 bases. The germline V gene encodes CDR1 SGHRS and CDR2 YFSETQ. The CDR3 contains 15 residues. V was clipped by 2 bases and J by 5 bases, with 16 bases between them. The CDR3 bases are TGCGCCAGCAGCTTATCGATGGACAGCAGTTATGGCTACACCTTC. Encoded protein: CASSLSMDSSYGYTF.

This chain connects TRBV2 to TRBJ2-3, with 7 bases aligning to TRBD1. Germline V gene sequence: CDR1 SNHLY, CDR2 FYNNEI. This CDR3 is built from 10 residues. V lost 8 bases to trimming and J lost 12 bases; unmatched junction nucleotides: 5. CDR3 residues: CASEGALQYF. The CDR3 DNA follows: TGTGCCAGCGAGGGGGCCCTTCAGTATTTT.

This clone was picked up a small number of times. This CDR3 reads CASSSMGGTAGELFF. CDR3 bases: TGCGCCAGCAGCTCCATGGGAGGGACGGCCGGGGAGCTGTTTTTT. The chain recombines TRBV5-1 with TRBJ2-2, with 7 positions matching TRBD2. From germline, CDR1 is SGHRS and CDR2 YFSETQ. The CDR3 is made up of 15 amino acids. J gave up 6 bases and V 3 bases, and 8 bases lay outside the gene matches.

This chain uses TRBV18 with TRBJ2-1; possibly TRBD2 for D (5 bases). The germline V gene encodes CDR1 KGHSH and CDR2 LQKENI. CDR3 length equals 13 residues. The V end lost 5 bases, the J end lost 8 bases, and 13 bases lay between the germline ends. The CDR3 DNA reads as TGTGCCAGCTCAAAACCCGACGGGGATGAGCAGTTCTTC. It codes for CASSKPDGDEQFF.

This rearrangement joins TRBV5-1 to TRBJ1-4, with 10 bases lining up with TRBD1. CDR3 length: 15 residues. The ends lost 4 bases at V and 7 bases at J; junction bases unmatched: 7. The germline CDR1 and CDR2 sequences are SGHRS and YFSETQ. The CDR3 DNA follows: TGCGCCAGCAGCCCCACCGGGACAGGGGCTGAAAAACTGTTTTTT. Its protein is CASSPTGTGAEKLFF.

The gene calls are TRBV11-2 and TRBJ1-2, with 8 bases aligning to TRBD1. The CDR3 is 14 residues long. The germline V gene has CDR1 SGHAT and CDR2 FQNNGV. Losses at the gene ends were 0 bases for V and 6 bases for J; bases not matched to a gene: 3. The CDR3 protein is CASSLERQGHGYTF. The DNA of the CDR3 is TGTGCCAGCAGCTTAGAACGACAGGGGCATGGCTACACCTTC.

The chain carries TRBV7-8 and TRBJ2-1; possible D gene TRBD2, 7 bases. This CDR3 is built from 15 residues. Trimming pared 1 base from V and 5 bases from J, leaving 12 bases between. Germline assignment: CDR1 SGHVS and CDR2 FQNEAQ. The CDR3 region is CASSLEGGSDNEQFF. CDR3 sequence (DNA): TGTGCCAGCAGCTTAGAGGGGGGGTCCGACAATGAGCAGTTCTTC.

Comment on this clone: Distinct nucleotide sequences in the sample also encode this CDR3. The rearrangement links TRBV5-1 to TRBJ2-3, with 10 bases matching TRBD1. Germline CDR1 is SGHRS and CDR2 is YFSETQ. The CDR3 is 16 residues long. V lost 0 bases, J lost 3 bases, and 4 bases stayed unmatched. For the CDR3, the DNA is TGCGCCAGCAGCTTGGTCGGACAGGGGGGAACAGATACGCAGTATTTT. Residues: CASSLVGQGGTDTQYF. Based on the CDR3 plus reference TRBV5-1 and TRBJ2-3, the full variable domain is KAGVTQTPRYLIKTRGQQVTLSCSPISGHRSVSWYQQTPGQGLQFLFEYFSETQRNKGNFPGRFSGRQFSNSRSEMNVSTLELGDSALYLCASSLVGQGGTDTQYFGPGTRLTVL.

The chain uses TRBV10-3 and TRBJ2-3; 9 positions agree with TRBD1. This CDR3 comprises 14 residues. J gave up 4 bases and V 7 bases, and 6 bases lay outside the gene matches. Germline CDR1 is ENHRY and CDR2 is SYGVKD. The CDR3 DNA reads TGTGCCATCAAGGGGACAGGGTCATCAGATACGCAGTATTTT. Its protein product is CAIKGTGSSDTQYF.

The chain has TRBV28 and TRBJ1-5; D gene uncertain. Germline lookup yields CDR1 MDHEN and CDR2 SYDVKM. Trimming pared 3 bases from V and 2 bases from J, leaving 8 bases between. This CDR3 spans 14 amino acids. The DNA of the CDR3 is TGTGCCAGCAGTTTGCGGGGAGGCAATCAGCCCCAGCATTTT. This gives the protein CASSLRGGNQPQHF.